One sample yielded the 26 T cell receptor beta chains listed below, sequenced in a study of post-analysis software for immune sequencing data. Regarding the study as a whole: Patients had higher frequencies than controls of about five TRBV segments, including TRBV5-6, TRBV5-1 and TRBV20-1.

Their recognized antigens are unknown. Included in the TCR beta cDNA libraries were unique molecular identifiers. From the PCR reads, TCRdb called clonotypes with MiXCR, one entry per CDR3 protein. The sample has about 810,000 distinct CDR3 sequences; under 70% are singletons. Material for sequencing was blood. The receptor source for this set is a girl between 5 and 17 years old with multiple sclerosis.

This chain links TRBV5-1 with TRBJ2-7; 8 bases fit TRBD2. The J call is in doubt because the DNA end fits TRBJ2-1 better. Germline CDR1 and CDR2: SGHRS and YFSETQ. The CDR3 consists of 17 residues. The CDR3 region has the DNA TGCGCCAGCAGCCTTACGATGACGAGCGGGAGCAGGGATGAGCAGTTCTTC. It is translated as CASSLTMTSGSRDEQFF.

This clonotype was seen only a few times. CDR3 nucleotides: TGCGCCAGCAGCCAAGATCCTAGCGCGATCTACGAGCAGTACTTC. As protein: CASSQDPSAIYEQYF. The chain recombines TRBV4-1 with TRBJ2-4; perhaps TRBD2 as D (6 bases). TRBJ2-7 explains the end of the DNA better; the J call may be wrong. The germline V gene has CDR1 MGHRA and CDR2 YSYEKL. The CDR3 has 15 amino acids.

The chain employs TRBV12-3 or TRBV12-4 and TRBJ1-1; 7 bases are shared with TRBD1. The CDR3 runs to 15 residues. Trimming at V came to 5 bases and at J to 0 bases, leaving 6 bases not matched to a gene. DNA for the CDR3: TGTGCCAGCAGTCAAGTGACAGGGATGAACACTGAAGCTTTCTTT. Translation gives CASSQVTGMNTEAFF.

This clonotype was counted only a few times. The chain carries TRBV7-9 and TRBJ1-2; D not resolved. The CDR3 length is 13 residues. V was shortened by 2 bases and J by 6 bases, with 10 bases between the two germline ends. CDR1 is SEHNR, CDR2 FQNEAQ, per germline (reference sequence). The CDR3 nucleotides are TGTGCCAGCAGCTTATCAACCCCTCATGGCTACACCTTC. Its protein is CASSLSTPHGYTF.

The genes are TRBV6-6 and TRBJ1-1; D call uncertain. The germline CDR1 and CDR2 sequences are MNHNY and SVGAGI (reference sequence). The CDR3 contains 16 residues. The V end lost 2 bases, the J end lost 0 bases, and 13 bases lay between the germline ends. The CDR3 DNA follows: TGTGCCAGCAGTTACGCCAGTAAACCTCTGAACACTGAAGCTTTCTTT. It specifies CASSYASKPLNTEAFF.

The chain employs TRBV15 and TRBJ1-1, with D hard to call. CDR1 LNHNV and CDR2 YYDKDF come from the germline V gene (reference sequence). Trimming cost V 0 bases and J 4 bases, with 12 bases left between them. CDR3 length equals 15 residues. The CDR3 region is CATSREPSISTEAFF. CDR3 nucleotides: TGTGCCACCAGCAGAGAACCGAGCATTTCCACTGAAGCTTTCTTT.

This chain uses TRBV9 with TRBJ2-7; 8 bases agree with TRBD2. CDR1 and CDR2 (germline): SGDLS, YYNGEE. After removal of 3 bases from V and 3 bases from J, the junction contained 8 bases not matched to a gene. The CDR3 totals 15 residues. CDR3 protein: CASSAIPGGIYEQYF. The CDR3 DNA reads as TGTGCCAGCAGCGCCATTCCGGGGGGGATCTACGAGCAGTACTTC.

This clonotype was observed a handful of times. The genes are TRBV5-1 and TRBJ1-2; TRBD1 is a possible D gene (5 bases). Germline V gene sequence: CDR1 SGHRS, CDR2 YFSETQ. Deletions cut 4 bases from V and 8 bases from J, with 15 bases between. The CDR3 runs 13 residues. CDR3 residues: CASSLLGTEGYTF. CDR3 nucleotides: TGCGCCAGCAGCCTCCTCGGGACGGAGGGCTACACCTTC.

This clonotype came up many times. Compared with germline, one end of the junction differs, possibly owing to a read error. The chain is built from TRBV5-1 and TRBJ1-1; unclear D gene. Looked up from germline, CDR1 is SGHRS and CDR2 is YFSETQ. The CDR3 totals 13 residues. CDR3 bases: TGTGCCAGCAGCTTAGAGGGGAACACTGAAGCTTTCTTT. Translation gives CASSLEGNTEAFF.

The V call is TRBV5-1, the J call TRBJ1-2; TRBD1 matches at 12 bases. Germline assignment: CDR1 SGHRS and CDR2 YFSETQ. V shed 4 bases, J shed 3 bases, and the junction held 10 bases outside the gene matches. The CDR3 length is 17 residues. The CDR3 sequence: CASSPGGTGGIDYGYTF. CDR3 coding DNA: TGCGCCAGCAGCCCTGGAGGGACAGGGGGCATCGACTATGGCTACACCTTC.

This chain uses TRBV7-6 with TRBJ2-1; 9 nucleotides agree with TRBD2. The CDR3 runs 17 residues. Germline CDR1 reads SGHVS; CDR2 reads FNYEAQ. V lost 5 bases to trimming and J lost 5 bases; unmatched junction nucleotides: 13. The CDR3 DNA is TGTGCCAGCAGCCCATGGGGGGCGGGAGGGCCTGACAATGAGCAGTTCTTC. Translated: CASSPWGAGGPDNEQFF.

The J gene is TRBJ2-5, the V gene TRBV5-1; D not certain. The CDR3 runs to 16 residues. The germline V and J ends were trimmed by 0 bases and 1 base, with 13 bases remaining between them. Per germline, CDR1 SGHRS and CDR2 YFSETQ. Here the CDR3 DNA reads TGCGCCAGCAGCTTGGGAAGGCGATCGGGCCAAGAGACCCAGTACTTC. Translating it yields CASSLGRRSGQETQYF.

This clonotype was seen a few times. The chain links TRBV20-1 to TRBJ2-3, with 8 bases aligning to TRBD1. Germline loops: CDR1 DFQATT, CDR2 SNEGSKA (reference sequence). With V trimmed by 5 bases and J by 6 bases, 4 bases remained unmatched. The CDR3 has 12 amino acids. CDR3 sequence reads: CSALDRADTQYF. In DNA form, the CDR3 reads TGCAGTGCTTTGGACAGGGCCGATACGCAGTATTTT.

The gene calls are TRBV7-2 and TRBJ1-3; D ambiguous. There are 16 residues in the CDR3. V was cut by 0 bases and J by 0 bases, with 9 bases left in between. CDR1 is SGHTA, CDR2 FQGNSA, per germline. The CDR3 bases are TGTGCCAGCAGCTTAGCGCGCGGGAGCTCTGGAAACACCATATATTTT. This translates into CASSLARGSSGNTIYF.

This chain joins TRBV25-1 and TRBJ1-1; D uncertain. Germline CDR1 MGHDK, CDR2 SYGVNS. V was shortened by 1 base and J by 4 bases, with 13 bases between the two germline ends. The CDR3 covers 15 residues. CDR3 loop: CASSEWRQGITEAFF. CDR3 nucleotide sequence: TGTGCCAGCAGTGAATGGAGGCAAGGGATCACTGAAGCTTTCTTT.

This chain joins TRBV4-2 and TRBJ1-6; 7 nucleotides line up with TRBD1. V lost 8 bases to trimming and J lost 9 bases; unmatched junction nucleotides: 10. The CDR3 extends over 14 amino acids. Germline loops: CDR1 LGHNA, CDR2 YNFKEQ. The CDR3 DNA reads as TGTGCCAGCGGACCGGGACAGAGTTTTTCACCCCTCCACTTT. This gives the protein CASGPGQSFSPLHF.

This clonotype occurred a few times. The chain has TRBV29-1 and TRBJ2-1; 9 bases match TRBD1. Trimming removed 6 bases from V and 8 bases from J; junction bases left unmatched: 11. The CDR3 is 14 amino acids. Germline assignment: CDR1 SQVTM and CDR2 ANQGSEA. Written as DNA, the CDR3 is TGCAGCGTCCCCCGGACAGGGGCTATGGATGAGCAGTTCTTC. Protein sequence: CSVPRTGAMDEQFF.

The chain is built from TRBV6-5 and TRBJ2-1, with 7 bases aligning to TRBD1. This CDR3 has 12 amino acids. Germline assignment: CDR1 MNHEY and CDR2 SVGAGI. V lost 6 bases to trimming and J lost 10 bases; unmatched junction nucleotides: 6. The CDR3 sequence: CASSPDRVEQFF. For the CDR3, the DNA is TGTGCCAGCAGCCCCGACAGGGTCGAGCAGTTCTTC.

The chain recombines TRBV3-1 with TRBJ2-5, with 8 nucleotides matching TRBD2. The CDR3 runs 15 residues. CDR1 and CDR2 from the germline V gene are LGHDT and YNNKEL (reference sequence). The V segment lost 0 bases and the J segment 5 bases; nucleotides outside the gene matches: 5. The CDR3 DNA reads as TGTGCCAGCAGCCAAGATCCAGCGGGGGATGAGACCCAGTACTTC. Translation gives CASSQDPAGDETQYF.

This clonotype was counted a few times. The CDR3, as DNA: TGTGCCAGCAGCTTAGCAGCGGGGAATTCAGATACGCAGTATTTT. Protein sequence: CASSLAAGNSDTQYF. This chain links TRBV7-2 with TRBJ2-3; 7 bases fit TRBD2. V was pared by 0 bases and J by 4 bases, with 4 bases of the junction left unmatched. The CDR3 totals 15 residues. Germline V lookup: CDR1 SGHTA, CDR2 FQGNSA.

V is TRBV6-2 or TRBV6-3 and J is TRBJ2-1; D is undetermined. CDR1 MNHEY and CDR2 SVGEGT come from the germline V gene. V lost 0 bases and J lost 3, with 9 bases in between. The CDR3 is made up of 15 amino acids. The CDR3 spells CASSYSTYSYNEQFF. DNA of the CDR3: TGTGCCAGCAGTTACTCGACTTACAGCTACAATGAGCAGTTCTTC.

Comment on this clonotype: A read error may produce the germline difference seen at one junction end. The rearrangement uses TRBV6-5 and TRBJ2-1; tentatively, D is TRBD1 or TRBD2 (6 bases each). Germline CDR1 is MNHEY and CDR2 is SVGAGI. The CDR3 length is 14 residues. The CDR3 is CASSYRSGADEQFF. Written as DNA, the CDR3 is TGTGCCAGCAGTTACCGATCGGGGGCGGATGAGCAGTTCTTT.

This sequence joins TRBV20-1 and TRBJ2-1, with 8 bases that match TRBD2. CDR1 is DFQATT, CDR2 SNEGSKA, per germline (reference sequence). The CDR3 is 17 residues long. The V segment lost 2 bases and the J segment 8 bases; nucleotides outside the gene matches: 17. The CDR3 spells CSARSGTSSFIRDEQFF. The CDR3 DNA is TGCAGTGCTAGATCCGGGACTAGTTCGTTCATTCGGGATGAGCAGTTCTTC.

This clonotype was counted a few times. This chain connects TRBV5-1 to TRBJ1-2; no firm D call. Germline assignment: CDR1 SGHRS and CDR2 YFSETQ. The CDR3 runs to 13 residues. Trimming removed 6 bases from V and 0 bases from J, with 9 bases in between. The CDR3 sequence is CASTGSPNYGYTF. In nucleotides, the CDR3 is TGCGCCAGCACGGGGTCCCCTAACTATGGCTACACCTTC.

This clonotype was seen at least ten times. The CDR3 sequence: CASTHGTLNQPQHF. CDR3 sequence (DNA): TGTGCCAGCACCCACGGGACACTCAATCAGCCCCAGCATTTT. V and J are TRBV12-3 or TRBV12-4 and TRBJ1-5, with D possibly TRBD1 on 6 matching bases. The V gene lost 7 bases and the J gene lost 3 bases, with 13 bases spanning the gap. The CDR3 is 14 residues long.

CDR3 sequence: CASSHRENQPQHF. Written as DNA, the CDR3 is TGTGCCAGCAGCCACCGGGAGAATCAGCCCCAGCATTTT. The V call is TRBV5-5, the J call TRBJ1-5; D is undetermined. V lost 4 bases, J lost 4 bases, and 9 bases lay in between. CDR3 length: 13 residues. CDR1 and CDR2 (germline): SGHKS, YYEKEE (reference sequence).